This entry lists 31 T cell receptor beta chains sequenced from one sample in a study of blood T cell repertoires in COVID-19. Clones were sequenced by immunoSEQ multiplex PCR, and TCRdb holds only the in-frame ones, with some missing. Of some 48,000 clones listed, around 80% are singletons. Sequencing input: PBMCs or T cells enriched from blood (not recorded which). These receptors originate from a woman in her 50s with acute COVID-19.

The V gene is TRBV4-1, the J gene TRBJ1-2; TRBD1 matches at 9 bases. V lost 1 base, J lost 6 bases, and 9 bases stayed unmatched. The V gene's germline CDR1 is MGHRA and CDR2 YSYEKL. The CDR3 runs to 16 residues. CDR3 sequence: CASSQGRDRVWDGYTF. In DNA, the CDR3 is TGCGCCAGCAGCCAAGGGCGGGACAGGGTTTGGGATGGCTACACCTTC.

The CDR3, as DNA: TGTGCTAGTGGTTCCAACCTCATGGACAGCGGGAAAGATCAGCCCCAGCATTTT. It yields the protein CASGSNLMDSGKDQPQHF. The genes are TRBV12-5 and TRBJ1-5; the D gene is possibly TRBD1 (6 bases). The CDR3 covers 18 residues. Germline V gene sequence: CDR1 LGHNT, CDR2 FRNRAP. Trimming took off 4 bases at V and 5 bases at J, with 24 bases between the two ends.

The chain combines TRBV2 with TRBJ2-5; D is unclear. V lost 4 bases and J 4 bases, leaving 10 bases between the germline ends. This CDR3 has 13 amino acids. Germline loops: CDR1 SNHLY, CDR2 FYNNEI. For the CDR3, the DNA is TGTGCCAGCAGTGGCAACGGTGGAGAGACCCAGTACTTC. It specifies CASSGNGGETQYF.

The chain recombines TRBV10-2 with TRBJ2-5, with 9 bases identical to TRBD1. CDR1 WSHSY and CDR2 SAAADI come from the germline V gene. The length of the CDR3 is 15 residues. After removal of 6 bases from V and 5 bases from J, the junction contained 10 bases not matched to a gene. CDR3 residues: CASSLTGTGSETQYF. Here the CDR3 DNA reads TGCGCCAGCAGCTTGACCGGGACAGGGTCGGAGACCCAGTACTTC.

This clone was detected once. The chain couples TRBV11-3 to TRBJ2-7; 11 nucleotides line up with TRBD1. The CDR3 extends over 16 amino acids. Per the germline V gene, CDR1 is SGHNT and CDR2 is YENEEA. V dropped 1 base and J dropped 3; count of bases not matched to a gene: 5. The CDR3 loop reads CASSLARTGGYYEQYF. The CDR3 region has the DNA TGTGCCAGCAGCTTAGCCCGGACAGGGGGCTACTACGAGCAGTACTTC.

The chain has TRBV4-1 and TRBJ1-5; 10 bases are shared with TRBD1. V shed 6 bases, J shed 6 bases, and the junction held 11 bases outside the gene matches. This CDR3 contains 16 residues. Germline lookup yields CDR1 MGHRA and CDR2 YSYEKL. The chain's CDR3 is CASSIEDRGLGQPQHF. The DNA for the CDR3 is TGCGCCAGCAGTATTGAAGACAGGGGGCTGGGTCAGCCCCAGCATTTT.

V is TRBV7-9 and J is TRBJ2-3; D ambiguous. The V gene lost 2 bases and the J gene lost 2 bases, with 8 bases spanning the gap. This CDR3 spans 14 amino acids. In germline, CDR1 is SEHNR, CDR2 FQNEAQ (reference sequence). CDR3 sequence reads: CASSLYGSTDTQYF. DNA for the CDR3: TGTGCCAGCAGCTTATACGGGTCCACAGATACGCAGTATTTT.

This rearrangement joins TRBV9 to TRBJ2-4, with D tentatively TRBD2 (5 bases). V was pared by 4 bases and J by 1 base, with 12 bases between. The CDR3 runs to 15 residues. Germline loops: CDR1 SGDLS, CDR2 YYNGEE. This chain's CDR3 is CASSPNPGAKNIQYF. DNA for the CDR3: TGTGCCAGCAGCCCCAACCCGGGGGCCAAAAACATTCAGTACTTC.

The CDR3 spells CASSFGGAVGGELFF. CDR3 bases: TGTGCCAGCAGCTTCGGGGGGGCCGTTGGCGGGGAGCTGTTTTTT. The gene calls are TRBV5-5 and TRBJ2-2, with 8 bases fitting TRBD2. In germline, CDR1 is SGHKS, CDR2 YYEKEE (reference sequence). J gave up 7 bases and V 2 bases, and 7 bases lay outside the gene matches. The CDR3 covers 15 residues.

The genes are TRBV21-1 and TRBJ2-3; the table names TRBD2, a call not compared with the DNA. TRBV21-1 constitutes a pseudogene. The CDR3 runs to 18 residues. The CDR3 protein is CASSSQLERGPSTDTQYF. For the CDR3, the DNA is TGTGCCAGCAGCTCCCAACTGGAGCGGGGGCCGAGCACAGATACGCAGTATTTT.

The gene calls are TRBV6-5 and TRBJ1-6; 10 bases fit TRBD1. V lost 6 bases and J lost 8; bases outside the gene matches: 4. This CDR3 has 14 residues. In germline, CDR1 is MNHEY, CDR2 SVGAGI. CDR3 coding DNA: TGTGCCAGCAGCCCGACAGGGGGCGATTCACCCCTCCACTTT. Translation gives CASSPTGGDSPLHF.

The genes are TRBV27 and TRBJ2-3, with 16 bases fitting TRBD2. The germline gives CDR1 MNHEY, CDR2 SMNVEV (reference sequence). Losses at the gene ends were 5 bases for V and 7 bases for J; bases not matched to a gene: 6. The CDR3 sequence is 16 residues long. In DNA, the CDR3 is TGTGCCAGCAGTCCCGGGACTAGCGGGGGGGCATATACGCAGTATTTT. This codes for CASSPGTSGGAYTQYF.

Here the CDR3 reads CASSKVGGEPQHF. In DNA form, the CDR3 reads TGTGCCAGCAGCAAAGTCGGAGGGGAGCCCCAGCATTTT. The V and J genes are TRBV21-1 and TRBJ1-5. TRBV21-1 counts as a pseudogene. This CDR3 is built from 13 residues.

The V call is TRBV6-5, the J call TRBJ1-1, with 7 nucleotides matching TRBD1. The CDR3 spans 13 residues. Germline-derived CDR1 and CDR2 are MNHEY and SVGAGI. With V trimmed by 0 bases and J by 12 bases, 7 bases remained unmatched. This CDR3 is CASSYSGRGITFF. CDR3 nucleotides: TGTGCCAGCAGTTACTCGGGCAGGGGGATAACTTTCTTT.

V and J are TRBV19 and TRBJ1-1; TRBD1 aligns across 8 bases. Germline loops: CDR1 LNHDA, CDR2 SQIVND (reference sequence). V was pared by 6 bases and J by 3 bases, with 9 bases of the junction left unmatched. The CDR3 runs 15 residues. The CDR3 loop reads CASSLRDRPDTEAFF. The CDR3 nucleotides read TGTGCCAGTAGCCTTCGGGACAGGCCGGACACTGAAGCTTTCTTT.

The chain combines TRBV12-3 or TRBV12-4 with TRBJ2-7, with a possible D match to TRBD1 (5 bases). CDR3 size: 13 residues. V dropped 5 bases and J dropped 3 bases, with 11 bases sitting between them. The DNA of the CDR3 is TGTGCCAGCAGTGACAGCAACCACTACGAGCAGTACTTC. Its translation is CASSDSNHYEQYF.

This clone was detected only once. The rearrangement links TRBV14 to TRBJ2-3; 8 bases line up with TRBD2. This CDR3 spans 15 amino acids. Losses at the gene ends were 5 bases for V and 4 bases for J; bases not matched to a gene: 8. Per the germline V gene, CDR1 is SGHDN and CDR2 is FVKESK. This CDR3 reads CASSKLAAGPDTQYF. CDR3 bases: TGTGCCAGCAGCAAACTAGCGGCTGGCCCAGATACGCAGTATTTT.

The CDR3 DNA sequence: TGTGCCAGTAGTCCTGGGACTAGCGAAGGAGATGAGCAGTTCTTC. Amino acid sequence: CASSPGTSEGDEQFF. The genes are TRBV19 and TRBJ2-1; TRBD2 agrees at 10 bases. The CDR3 sequence is 15 residues long. Trimming cost V 5 bases and J 8 bases; bases outside gene matches: 9. CDR1 and CDR2 (germline): LNHDA, SQIVND (reference sequence).

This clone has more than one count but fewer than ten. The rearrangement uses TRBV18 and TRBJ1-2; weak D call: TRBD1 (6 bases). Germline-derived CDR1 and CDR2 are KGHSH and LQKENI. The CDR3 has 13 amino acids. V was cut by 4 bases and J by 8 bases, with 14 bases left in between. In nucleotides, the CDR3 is TGTGCCAGCTCACAAGAACAGGGAACAGGCTACACCTTC. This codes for CASSQEQGTGYTF.

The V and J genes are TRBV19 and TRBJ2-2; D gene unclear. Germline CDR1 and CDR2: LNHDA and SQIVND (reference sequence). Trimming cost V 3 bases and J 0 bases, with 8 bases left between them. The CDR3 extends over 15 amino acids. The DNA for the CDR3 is TGTGCCAGTAGTATCCAGGATTCGAACACCGGGGAGCTGTTTTTT. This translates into CASSIQDSNTGELFF.

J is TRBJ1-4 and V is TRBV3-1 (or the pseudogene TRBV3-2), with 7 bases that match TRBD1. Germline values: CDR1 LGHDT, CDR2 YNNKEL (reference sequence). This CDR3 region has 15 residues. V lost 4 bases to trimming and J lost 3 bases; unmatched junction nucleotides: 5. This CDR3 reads CASSRRGSANEKLFF. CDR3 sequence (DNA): TGTGCCAGCAGCCGCAGGGGGTCGGCTAATGAAAAACTGTTTTTT.

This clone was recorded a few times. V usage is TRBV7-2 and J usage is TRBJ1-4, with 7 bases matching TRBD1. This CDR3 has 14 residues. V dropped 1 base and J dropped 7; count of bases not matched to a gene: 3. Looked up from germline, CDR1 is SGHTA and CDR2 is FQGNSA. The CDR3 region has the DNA TGTGCCAGCAGCTTAGACCAGGGGGGTGAAAAACTGTTTTTT. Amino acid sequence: CASSLDQGGEKLFF.

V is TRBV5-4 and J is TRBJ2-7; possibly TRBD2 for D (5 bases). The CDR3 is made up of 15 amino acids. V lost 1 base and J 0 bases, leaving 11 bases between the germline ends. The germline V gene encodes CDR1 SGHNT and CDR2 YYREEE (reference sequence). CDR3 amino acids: CASSLQTTYSYEQYF. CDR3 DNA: TGTGCCAGCAGCTTGCAGACTACCTACTCCTACGAGCAGTACTTC.

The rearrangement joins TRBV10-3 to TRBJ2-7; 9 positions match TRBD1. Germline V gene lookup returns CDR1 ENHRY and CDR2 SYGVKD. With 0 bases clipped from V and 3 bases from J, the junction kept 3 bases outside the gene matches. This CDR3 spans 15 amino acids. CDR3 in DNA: TGTGCCATCAGTGAGTCGACGGGACAGGGCTACGAGCAGTACTTC. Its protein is CAISESTGQGYEQYF.

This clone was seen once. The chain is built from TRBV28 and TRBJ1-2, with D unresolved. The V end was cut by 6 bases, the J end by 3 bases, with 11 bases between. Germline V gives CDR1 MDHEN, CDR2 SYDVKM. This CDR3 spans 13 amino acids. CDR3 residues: CASRPPVDYGYTF. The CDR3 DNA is TGTGCCAGCAGGCCCCCGGTCGACTATGGCTACACCTTC.

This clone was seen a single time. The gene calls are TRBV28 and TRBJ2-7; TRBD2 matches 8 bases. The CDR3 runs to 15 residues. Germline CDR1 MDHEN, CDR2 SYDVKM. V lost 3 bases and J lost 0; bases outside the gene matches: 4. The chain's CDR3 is CASSFVGTSSYEQYF. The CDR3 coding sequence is TGTGCCAGCAGTTTTGTCGGGACTAGCTCCTACGAGCAGTACTTC.

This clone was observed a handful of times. This CDR3 reads CASSRRTGIGNTGELFF. The CDR3 DNA reads as TGTGCCAGCTCACGCCGGACAGGGATAGGAAACACCGGGGAGCTGTTTTTT. The chain combines TRBV18 with TRBJ2-2; 8 nucleotides agree with TRBD1. Germline loops: CDR1 KGHSH, CDR2 LQKENI. CDR3 size: 17 residues. V gave up 4 bases and J gave up 2 bases; unmatched junction bases: 9.

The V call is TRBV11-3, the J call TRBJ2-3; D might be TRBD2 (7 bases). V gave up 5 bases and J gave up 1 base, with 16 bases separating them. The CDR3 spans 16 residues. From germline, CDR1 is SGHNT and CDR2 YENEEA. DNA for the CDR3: TGTGCCAGCAGCCCCGGAGGGGGGGCTGGCACAGATACGCAGTATTTT. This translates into CASSPGGGAGTDTQYF.

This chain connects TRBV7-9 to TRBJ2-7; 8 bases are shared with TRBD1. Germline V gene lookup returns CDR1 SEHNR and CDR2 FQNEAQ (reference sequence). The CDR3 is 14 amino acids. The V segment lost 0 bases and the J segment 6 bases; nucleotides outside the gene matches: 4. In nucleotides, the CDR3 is TGTGCCAGCAGCTTAGCGCAGACAGGGGCCGAGCAGTACTTC. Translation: CASSLAQTGAEQYF.

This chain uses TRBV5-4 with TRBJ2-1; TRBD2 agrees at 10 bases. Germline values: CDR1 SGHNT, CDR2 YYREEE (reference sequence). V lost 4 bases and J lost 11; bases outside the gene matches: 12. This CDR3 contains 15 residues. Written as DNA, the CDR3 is TGTGCCAGCAGCCCCCCTGAGCGGGGGGGCCTAAAGCAGTTCTTC. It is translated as CASSPPERGGLKQFF.

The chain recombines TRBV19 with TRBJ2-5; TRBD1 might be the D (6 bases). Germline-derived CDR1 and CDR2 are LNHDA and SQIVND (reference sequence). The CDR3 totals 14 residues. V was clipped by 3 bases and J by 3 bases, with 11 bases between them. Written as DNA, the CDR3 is TGTGCCAGTAGTATTGGTCAGGGGAAAGAGACCCAGTACTTC. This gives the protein CASSIGQGKETQYF.